The 8 T cell receptor beta chains reported below all come from one sample, sequenced in a study of Graves' ophthalmopathy and Graves' hyperthyroidism. CDR3 regions of TCR beta were amplified from RNA transcripts. RT-PCR was first run with HTBI primers, then multiplex PCR in a second round. MiXCR was run by TCRdb on the multiplex PCR reads, yielding one entry per CDR3 protein. The repertoire holds 200,000 to 250,000 distinct CDR3 sequences, with around 45% as singletons. Sequencing was performed on peripheral blood. These TCRs come from an adult man with Graves' ophthalmopathy.

Turning to this clonotype: Just one base apart from a much larger clone, this may be a read error. The V gene is TRBV2, the J gene TRBJ1-4; D remains ambiguous. This CDR3 contains 14 residues. Germline V gene lookup returns CDR1 SNHLY and CDR2 FYNNEI. CDR3 in DNA: TGTGCCAGCAGTGACGTCAGTCCGAATGAAGAACTGTTTTTT. It codes for CASSDVSPNEELFF.

The table lists this clonotype with a few counts. CDR3 sequence reads: CASSTIAGGPYEQYF. CDR3 bases: TGTGCCAGCAGTACCATAGCGGGAGGGCCCTACGAGCAGTACTTC. The chain is built from TRBV6-5 and TRBJ2-7, with 11 nucleotides matching TRBD2. Germline CDR1 and CDR2: MNHEY and SVGAGI. The length of the CDR3 is 15 residues. V lost 5 bases, J lost 2 bases, and 5 bases stayed unmatched.

The V gene is TRBV15, the J gene TRBJ2-7; D is unresolved. CDR3 length: 14 amino acids. CDR1 and CDR2 from the germline V gene are LNHNV and YYDKDF (reference sequence). V lost 0 bases and J lost 3, with 9 bases in between. The CDR3 DNA reads as TGTGCCACCAGCAGAGATCAAGACGGCTACGAGCAGTACTTC. Encoded protein: CATSRDQDGYEQYF. Looking up the rest from reference TRBV15 and TRBJ2-7 gives the full variable domain: DAMVIQNPRYQVTQFGKPVTLSCSQTLNHNVMYWYQQKSSQAPKLLFHYYDKDFNNEADTPDNFQSRRPNTSFCFLDIRSPGLGDTAMYLCATSRDQDGYEQYFGPGTRLTVT.

The table lists this clonotype with a few counts. The rearrangement joins TRBV19 to TRBJ2-5, with 8 positions matching TRBD1. V was pared by 9 bases and J by 2 bases, with 5 bases of the junction left unmatched. Per the germline V gene, CDR1 is LNHDA and CDR2 is SQIVND (reference sequence). The CDR3 has 13 residues. The CDR3: CASRTGSQETQYF. CDR3 nucleotide sequence: TGTGCCAGCCGGACAGGGAGTCAAGAGACCCAGTACTTC.

The chain is built from TRBV5-1 and TRBJ1-4; tentatively, D is TRBD1 (5 bases). V dropped 4 bases and J dropped 8 bases, with 15 bases sitting between them. CDR1 is SGHRS, CDR2 YFSETQ, per germline. This CDR3 has 14 residues. The CDR3 region is CASSDSPRGEKLFF. The CDR3 coding sequence is TGCGCCAGCAGCGACAGTCCTCGAGGGGAAAAACTGTTTTTT.

Concerning this clonotype: One junction end does not reproduce the germline sequence, and a read error may be involved. This rearrangement joins TRBV7-9 to TRBJ1-1; no reliable D call. The V gene's germline CDR1 is SEHNR and CDR2 FQNEAQ (reference sequence). This CDR3 has 14 amino acids. The CDR3: CASSSKAAFTEAFF. CDR3 sequence (DNA): TGCGCCAGCAGCTCGAAGGCGGCCTTCACTGAAGCTTTCTTT.

As regards this clonotype: At one end, the junction sequence differs from germline, possibly due to a read error. The V and J genes are TRBV12-3 or TRBV12-4 and TRBJ2-1; TRBD1 agrees at 7 bases. The CDR3 totals 13 residues. The CDR3 DNA follows: TGTGCTAGCAGCTTTGAGGGGGCTAGCCAGCAGTTCTTC. Translating it yields CASSFEGASQQFF.

The chain joins TRBV12-3 or TRBV12-4 to TRBJ1-2; maybe TRBD1 (5 bases). CDR3 length: 12 amino acids. V dropped 3 bases and J dropped 8 bases, with 10 bases sitting between them. The CDR3 spells CASSFGRDGYTF. CDR3 nucleotide sequence: TGTGCCAGCAGTTTCGGCAGGGACGGCTACACCTTC.